The rows below give T cell receptor beta chains drawn from one sample of a study of T-cell reconstitution after alpha-beta-depleted transplantation in children. TCRdb fed the PCR reads into MiXCR, producing one record per CDR3 protein. The table records about 980,000 distinct CDR3 sequences, about 26% of them present only once. The specimen comprised PBMCs, mostly from graft donor cells, sampled 360 days after TCRalphabeta/CD19-depleted stem cell transplant. The receptor set was obtained from a boy in the first two years of life who had a stem cell transplant for SCID, so the T cells may come from the graft donor. CDR3s include the opening cysteine and the closing phenylalanine or tryptophan. D genes are given only for firm matches. Part of the rows lack a size; the others show once, few, many or a class for expanded clones.

clone_size j_call v_call d_call cdr3_nt cdr3_aa
NA TRBJ2-5 TRBV7-2 TRBD2 TGTGCCAGCAGCCGCAGACTAGCGGGTGGGGAGACCCAGTACTTC CASSRRLAGGETQYF
few TRBJ1-1 TRBV20-1 NA TGCAGTGCTAGATATGGGAACACTGAAGCTTTCTTT CSARYGNTEAFF
NA TRBJ2-1 TRBV12-3/TRBV12-4 TRBD1 TGTGCCAGCAGTTTTCGGACAGGGGGGGGCAATGAGCAGTTCTTC CASSFRTGGGNEQFF
NA TRBJ2-3 TRBV25-1 NA TGTGCCAGCAGTGAGGAACCAACTAGCCACACAGATACGCAGTATTTT CASSEEPTSHTDTQYF
few TRBJ1-1 TRBV29-1 NA TGCAGCGTTGAAGGGCTACCGAACACTGAAGCTTTCTTT CSVEGLPNTEAFF
NA TRBJ2-1 TRBV5-4 TRBD1 TGTGCCAGCAGCGGCCGGGACAGGTCCTCCTACAATGAGCAGTTCTTC CASSGRDRSSYNEQFF
NA TRBJ1-6 TRBV4-1 TRBD1 TGCGCCAGCAACCGCGGGACAGGGTCTAATTCACCCCTCCACTTT CASNRGTGSNSPLHF
NA TRBJ1-4 TRBV20-1 NA TGCAGTGCTAGAGAAACCGGGACACATGAAAAACTGTTTTTT CSARETGTHEKLFF
few TRBJ1-6 TRBV20-1 NA TGCAGTGCTAGACCAGATCAGGGTTCACCCCTCCACTTT CSARPDQGSPLHF
NA TRBJ2-7 TRBV15 NA TGTGCCACCAGCAGACAAACAGGGGGAGGGGAGCAGTACTTC CATSRQTGGGEQYF
once TRBJ2-2 TRBV5-1 NA TGCGCCAGCAGCTTGGCCGTGTTCACCGGGGAGCTGTTTTTT CASSLAVFTGELFF